This entry lists 29 T cell receptor beta chains sequenced from one sample in a study of memory CD4+ T cells and cytomegalovirus serostatus. Single viable CD3+CD4+CD8-CD45RO+ cells were sorted as the memory CD4+ T cells. Some clones are missing from TCRdb's copy, which holds only in-frame ones; the method was immunoSEQ multiplex PCR. The table has 75,000 to 95,000 clones, around 80% seen once; the top ten hold around 0.8%. The source material was memory CD4+ T cells from blood. The source of these receptors is an adult in good health and CMV-seronegative.

The V and J genes are TRBV28 and TRBJ2-1, with 10 bases that match TRBD1. Germline CDR1 reads MDHEN; CDR2 reads SYDVKM. The CDR3 extends over 15 amino acids. J gave up 6 bases and V 3 bases, and 5 bases lay outside the gene matches. CDR3 DNA: TGTGCCAGCAGTTTTCAGGACAGGGGGAGCAATGAGCAGTTCTTC. It is translated as CASSFQDRGSNEQFF.

This chain connects TRBV7-9 to TRBJ2-7, with D possibly being TRBD1 (5 bases). This CDR3 is 15 amino acids long. Trimming removed 1 base at V and 1 base at J, with 11 bases between. Looked up from germline, CDR1 is SEHNR and CDR2 is FQNEAQ (reference sequence). This chain's CDR3 is CASSLGQGVSYEQYF. The CDR3 DNA is TGTGCCAGCAGCTTAGGGCAGGGCGTATCCTACGAGCAGTACTTC.

The chain is built from TRBV6-1 and TRBJ1-6; 7 bases align to TRBD1. Germline V gives CDR1 MNHNS, CDR2 SASEGT. The CDR3 consists of 16 residues. V shed 3 bases and J 11 bases; nucleotides not matched to a gene: 13. The CDR3 nucleotides are TGTGCCAGCAGTGACAAGGTCCGAGGGGGCCGCCCACCCCTCCACTTT. Residues: CASSDKVRGGRPPLHF.

The CDR3 DNA is TGTGCCAGCAGCTTCCGGGACAGGCCTAATGAAAAACTGTTTTTT. The encoded protein is CASSFRDRPNEKLFF. This rearrangement joins TRBV5-6 to TRBJ1-4, with 8 nucleotides matching TRBD1. This CDR3 has 15 residues. Looked up from germline, CDR1 is SGHDT and CDR2 is YYEEEE. V trimming: 2 bases; J trimming: 3 bases; junction bases outside the gene matches: 3.

This chain joins TRBV5-1 and TRBJ2-1, with 10 bases identical to TRBD1. V trimming: 5 bases; J trimming: 8 bases; junction bases outside the gene matches: 4. The CDR3 is 13 residues long. Germline V lookup: CDR1 SGHRS, CDR2 YFSETQ. The DNA of the CDR3 is TGCGCCAGCAGACAAGGACAGGGGGATGAGCAGTTCTTC. Translation: CASRQGQGDEQFF. Full variable domain (rest looked up from reference TRBV5-1 and TRBJ2-1): KAGVTQTPRYLIKTRGQQVTLSCSPISGHRSVSWYQQTPGQGLQFLFEYFSETQRNKGNFPGRFSGRQFSNSRSEMNVSTLELGDSALYLCASRQGQGDEQFFGPGTRLTVL.

The chain recombines TRBV28 with TRBJ1-4; 7 nucleotides agree with TRBD1. J lost 14 bases, V lost 6 bases, and 18 bases had no gene match. Per germline, CDR1 MDHEN and CDR2 SYDVKM. The CDR3 has 15 residues. The CDR3 DNA reads TGTGCCAGCAGCCCGATGGGGCCAGGGGGTTTGGGGCTGTTTTTT. Its translation: CASSPMGPGGLGLFF.

The chain uses TRBV5-4 and TRBJ2-6; D is perhaps TRBD2 (5 bases). Germline CDR1 SGHNT, CDR2 YYREEE (reference sequence). The germline V and J ends were trimmed by 4 bases and 0 bases, with 11 bases remaining between them. This CDR3 has 16 residues. DNA for the CDR3: TGTGCCAGCAGCCGGGGAGCACCCTCTGGGGCCAACGTCCTGACTTTC. It is translated as CASSRGAPSGANVLTF.

This chain uses TRBV5-4 with TRBJ1-2; D is perhaps TRBD1 (6 bases). This CDR3 comprises 14 residues. Germline CDR1 SGHNT, CDR2 YYREEE (reference sequence). The V and J ends lost 2 bases and 2 bases respectively, with 10 bases between them. CDR3 nucleotide sequence: TGTGCCAGCAGCTTAGACAGGACCAACTATGGCTACACCTTC. It encodes CASSLDRTNYGYTF.

The J gene is TRBJ2-5, the V gene TRBV7-8, with TRBD2 matching over 10 bases. In germline, CDR1 is SGHVS, CDR2 FQNEAQ. The CDR3 contains 14 residues. Trimming removed 5 bases from V and 3 bases from J; junction bases left unmatched: 3. CDR3 amino acids: CASSLTSGEETQYF. In DNA form, the CDR3 reads TGTGCCAGCAGCCTAACTAGCGGGGAAGAGACCCAGTACTTC.

The chain has TRBV5-1 and TRBJ2-1, with 11 bases identical to TRBD2. Germline V lookup: CDR1 SGHRS, CDR2 YFSETQ. J gave up 10 bases and V 0 bases, and 3 bases lay outside the gene matches. The CDR3 loop spans 14 amino acids. CDR3 region: CASSLGTSGWEQFF. The CDR3 coding sequence is TGCGCCAGCAGCTTGGGGACTAGCGGGTGGGAGCAGTTCTTC.

This clone showed up just once. The chain combines TRBV30 with TRBJ2-4; D is perhaps TRBD1 or TRBD2 (5 bases each). V lost 1 base and J lost 7, with 8 bases in between. CDR3 size: 12 residues. The germline gives CDR1 GTSNPN, CDR2 SVGIG (reference sequence). The CDR3 DNA sequence: TGTGCCTGGAGTGCGGGGCAGAACATTCAGTACTTC. It is translated as CAWSAGQNIQYF.

V gene TRBV7-3 combines with J gene TRBJ2-2, with unresolved D. V lost 2 bases and J lost 5, with 9 bases in between. CDR3 length: 14 amino acids. Germline CDR1 is SGHTA and CDR2 is FQGTGA. CDR3 sequence (DNA): TGTGCCAGCAGCTTAGGGGTCCAAACCGGGGAGCTGTTTTTT. This encodes CASSLGVQTGELFF. The full variable domain, in which reference TRBV7-3 and TRBJ2-2 provide the parts outside the CDR3, is GAGVSQTPSNKVTEKGKYVELRCDPISGHTALYWYRQSLGQGPEFLIYFQGTGAADDSGLPNDRFFAVRPEGSVSTLKIQRTERGDSAVYLCASSLGVQTGELFFGEGSRLTVL.

The genes are TRBV2 and TRBJ1-5; D not certain. CDR3 length: 12 residues. Germline-derived CDR1 and CDR2 are SNHLY and FYNNEI. V shed 6 bases and J shed 4 bases, with 7 bases lying between them. The DNA for the CDR3 is TGTGCCAGCAGGAACGGGAATCAGCCCCAGCATTTT. Its translation is CASRNGNQPQHF.

The rearrangement uses TRBV7-2 and TRBJ2-7; no firm D call. This CDR3 is built from 14 residues. V lost 3 bases and J 6 bases, leaving 15 bases between the germline ends. Germline-derived CDR1 and CDR2 are SGHTA and FQGNSA. The CDR3 DNA is TGTGCCAGCAGCTTCCTCACTCCGCCCGCCGAGCAGTACTTC. It specifies CASSFLTPPAEQYF.

The chain joins TRBV6-1 to TRBJ1-4; D unclear. V was shortened by 2 bases and J by 3 bases, with 19 bases between the two germline ends. The germline V gene has CDR1 MNHNS and CDR2 SASEGT. The CDR3 is 18 residues long. The CDR3 region is CASSEFRGWAAANEKLFF. The DNA for the CDR3 is TGTGCCAGCAGTGAATTTCGGGGTTGGGCCGCAGCTAATGAAAAACTGTTTTTT.

The chain links TRBV5-1 to TRBJ2-5; 8 nucleotides align to TRBD2. The CDR3 has 14 amino acids. Germline V gene data show CDR1 as SGHRS and CDR2 as YFSETQ. The V gene end was trimmed by 0 bases and the J gene end by 3 bases; junction bases not matched to a gene: 1. Written as DNA, the CDR3 is TGCGCCAGCAGCTTGGGGACTAGCAAAGAGACCCAGTACTTC. Amino acid sequence: CASSLGTSKETQYF.

J is TRBJ1-1 and V is TRBV6-6; unclear D gene. In germline, CDR1 is MNHNY, CDR2 SVGAGI (reference sequence). Deletions cut 6 bases from V and 3 bases from J, with 11 bases between. The CDR3 is 13 residues long. The CDR3 DNA follows: TGTGCCAGCAGGCAATACAAGGACACTGAAGCTTTCTTT. It translates to CASRQYKDTEAFF.

The J gene is TRBJ1-4, the V gene TRBV11-2; 9 positions match TRBD1. V lost 3 bases to trimming and J lost 4 bases; unmatched junction nucleotides: 3. This CDR3 contains 15 residues. Germline-derived CDR1 and CDR2 are SGHAT and FQNNGV. The CDR3 sequence: CASSFRGQGNEKLFF. The DNA of the CDR3 is TGTGCCAGCAGCTTTAGGGGACAGGGTAATGAAAAACTGTTTTTT.

The CDR3 loop reads CASRTGSSGNTIYF. The DNA for the CDR3 is TGTGCCAGCAGGACAGGGTCCTCTGGAAACACCATATATTTT. The gene calls are TRBV6-1 and TRBJ1-3; 7 bases agree with TRBD1. With 6 bases clipped from V and 0 bases from J, the junction kept 2 bases outside the gene matches. This CDR3 contains 14 residues. From germline, CDR1 is MNHNS and CDR2 SASEGT.

The chain combines TRBV7-9 with TRBJ2-1; 9 bases are a match to TRBD2. J lost 1 base, V lost 3 bases, and 10 bases had no gene match. Germline loops: CDR1 SEHNR, CDR2 FQNEAQ (reference sequence). This CDR3 contains 18 residues. The CDR3 region is CASSFHGGSGGSYNEQFF. For the CDR3, the DNA is TGTGCCAGCAGCTTCCATGGGGGTAGCGGGGGTTCCTACAATGAGCAGTTCTTC.

This chain joins TRBV7-2 and TRBJ1-1; 8 nucleotides align to TRBD1. Germline CDR1 and CDR2: SGHTA and FQGNSA. The J segment lost 11 bases and the V segment lost 4 bases, leaving 9 bases of the junction unmatched. The CDR3 covers 13 residues. This CDR3 is CASSWVLQGGAFF. The CDR3 DNA is TGTGCCAGCAGCTGGGTCCTACAGGGGGGGGCTTTCTTT. Full variable domain (outside the CDR3, taken from reference TRBV7-2 and TRBJ1-1): GAGVSQSPSNKVTEKGKDVELRCDPISGHTALYWYRQSLGQGLEFLIYFQGNSAPDKSGLPSDRFSAERTGGSVSTLTIQRTQQEDSAVYLCASSWVLQGGAFFGQGTRLTVV.

This rearrangement joins TRBV7-9 to TRBJ1-1, with TRBD1 matching over 7 bases. The V gene end was trimmed by 2 bases and the J gene end by 1 base; junction bases not matched to a gene: 1. CDR1 SEHNR and CDR2 FQNEAQ come from the germline V gene (reference sequence). The CDR3 totals 14 residues. The chain's CDR3 is CASSLRGRNTEAFF. The DNA of the CDR3 is TGTGCCAGCAGCTTAAGGGGGCGGAACACTGAAGCTTTCTTT.

The V and J genes are TRBV9 and TRBJ1-3; TRBD1 agrees at 7 bases. CDR1 and CDR2 from the germline V gene are SGDLS and YYNGEE. V dropped 1 base and J dropped 2; count of bases not matched to a gene: 0. This CDR3 contains 14 residues. CDR3 sequence: CASSVQGAGNTIYF. The CDR3 bases are TGTGCCAGCAGCGTACAGGGGGCTGGAAACACCATATATTTT.

The chain has TRBV11-2 and TRBJ1-3; the D is unclear. V dropped 2 bases and J dropped 4 bases, with 12 bases sitting between them. The CDR3 totals 15 residues. Per the germline V gene, CDR1 is SGHAT and CDR2 is FQNNGV. The CDR3 DNA reads TGTGCCAGCAGCTTAATCAGCCGAACGGGAAACACCATATATTTT. This gives the protein CASSLISRTGNTIYF.

This clone is a singleton in its sample. The chain uses TRBV7-2 and TRBJ2-7; D gene ambiguous. V was clipped by 8 bases and J by 2 bases, with 13 bases between them. Germline CDR1 is SGHTA and CDR2 is FQGNSA. CDR3 length equals 13 residues. The CDR3 protein is CASYSGVTYEQYF. In DNA, the CDR3 is TGTGCCAGCTACAGTGGTGTTACCTACGAGCAGTACTTC.

The chain combines TRBV6-1 with TRBJ2-6; possibly TRBD1 for D (6 bases). CDR3 length equals 15 residues. Trimming shortened V by 6 bases and J by 0 bases, and 9 bases separated the two germline ends. CDR1 MNHNS and CDR2 SASEGT come from the germline V gene. The CDR3 coding sequence is TGTGCCAGCAGGGGACACATCTCTGGGGCCAACGTCCTGACTTTC. Translating it yields CASRGHISGANVLTF.

The V and J genes are TRBV5-1 and TRBJ2-7; 12 nucleotides match TRBD2. Germline V gives CDR1 SGHRS, CDR2 YFSETQ. This CDR3 spans 14 amino acids. The V gene end was trimmed by 3 bases and the J gene end by 2 bases; junction bases not matched to a gene: 0. CDR3 loop: CASSSSGGAYEQYF. The DNA of the CDR3 is TGCGCCAGCAGCTCTAGCGGGGGGGCCTACGAGCAGTACTTC.

This clone occurred once. This chain joins TRBV10-2 and TRBJ2-3, with 11 bases identical to TRBD2. The CDR3 is 17 amino acids. V was clipped by 0 bases and J by 6 bases; unmatched bases: 8. Germline CDR1 and CDR2: WSHSY and SAAADI. The CDR3: CASSESIAGGPGDTQYF. The CDR3 bases are TGCGCCAGCAGTGAGTCAATAGCGGGGGGGCCGGGGGATACGCAGTATTTT.

The chain links TRBV7-2 to TRBJ1-5; 7 bases agree with TRBD1. The CDR3 covers 14 residues. The junction had 8 bases not matched to a gene; V was cut back by 5 bases and J by 7 bases. Germline V gene data show CDR1 as SGHTA and CDR2 as FQGNSA. The CDR3 is CASSPPGQAQPQHF. In DNA, the CDR3 is TGTGCCAGCAGCCCCCCCGGACAGGCCCAGCCCCAGCATTTT.